This TCR beta chain was captured by sequencing in a study of metastatic and nonmetastatic thyroid tumors. Per the study methods: The authors used CDR3 differences across clinicopathological groups to build a distant-metastasis classifier for papillary thyroid cancer. TCRdb re-called the PCR reads with MiXCR. TCRdb, rather than the study authors, made the V and J calls. The table shows roughly 6,400 clones, with roughly 16% occurring only once. The germline V gene encodes CDR1 SGDLS and CDR2 YYNGEE. The germline V and J ends were trimmed by 4 bases and 1 base, with 12 bases remaining between them. CDR3 length equals 15 residues. The entire patient cohort was treatment-naive prior to thyroid surgery.

The sequenced sample consisted of tumor tissue. This sequence joins TRBV9 and TRBJ2-1; perhaps TRBD2 as D (6 bases). The sequence came from a male donor with papillary thyroid cancer or a benign thyroid nodule (not recorded which). Some clones in this sample may be carry-over from other donors' samples. The CDR3 loop reads CASSYSGVSYNEQFF. CDR3 coding DNA: TGTGCCAGCAGCTACTCGGGAGTTTCCTACAATGAGCAGTTCTTC.